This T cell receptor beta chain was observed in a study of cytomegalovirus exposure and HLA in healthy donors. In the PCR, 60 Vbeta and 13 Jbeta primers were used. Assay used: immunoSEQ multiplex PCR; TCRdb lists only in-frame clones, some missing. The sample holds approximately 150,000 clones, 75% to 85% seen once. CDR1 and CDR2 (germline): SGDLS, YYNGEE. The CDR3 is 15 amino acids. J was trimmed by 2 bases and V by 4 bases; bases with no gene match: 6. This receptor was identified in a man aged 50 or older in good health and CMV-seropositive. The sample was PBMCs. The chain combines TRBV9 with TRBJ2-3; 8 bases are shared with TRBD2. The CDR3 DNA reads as TGTGCCAGCAGCCTCGGACTAGCAGACACAGATACGCAGTATTTT. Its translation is CASSLGLADTDTQYF.